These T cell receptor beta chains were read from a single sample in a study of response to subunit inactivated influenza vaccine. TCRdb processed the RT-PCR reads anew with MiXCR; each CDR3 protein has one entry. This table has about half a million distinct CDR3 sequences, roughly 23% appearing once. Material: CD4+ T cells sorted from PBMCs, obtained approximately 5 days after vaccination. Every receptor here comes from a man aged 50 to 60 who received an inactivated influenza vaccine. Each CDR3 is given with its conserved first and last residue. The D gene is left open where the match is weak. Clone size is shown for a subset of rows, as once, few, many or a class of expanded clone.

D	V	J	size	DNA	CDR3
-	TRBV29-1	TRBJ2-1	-	TGCAGCGTTGACGTCTTGAGGCGCTCCTACAATGAGCAGTTCTTC	CSVDVLRRSYNEQFF
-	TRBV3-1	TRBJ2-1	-	TGTGCCAGCAGACAGTCCAGTAGACCCTACAATGAGCAGTTCTTC	CASRQSSRPYNEQFF
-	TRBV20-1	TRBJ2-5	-	TGCAGTGGCAAGGTTGGGGGTCTTGAGACCCAGTACTTC	CSGKVGGLETQYF
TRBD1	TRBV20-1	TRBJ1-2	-	TGCAGTGCTTCCGGTGGACAGGGCGGCTACACCTTC	CSASGGQGGYTF
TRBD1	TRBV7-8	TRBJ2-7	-	TGTGCCAGCAGCCCAAGAGGGTTTCGAGGACAGGGATCCGAGCAGTACTTC	CASSPRGFRGQGSEQYF
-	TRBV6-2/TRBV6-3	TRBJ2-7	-	TGTGCCAGCGGTTGGGGACAACCTATGTACGAGCAGTACTTC	CASGWGQPMYEQYF
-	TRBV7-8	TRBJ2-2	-	TGTGCCAGCAGCCGCCCCGGGGGTCACGGGGAGCTGTTTTTT	CASSRPGGHGELFF
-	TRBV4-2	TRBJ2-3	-	TGTGCCAGCAGCCAAGTTGTGGCAGGTCGATCTGGAGATACGCAGTATTTT	CASSQVVAGRSGDTQYF
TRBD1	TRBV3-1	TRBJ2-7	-	TGTGCCAGCAGCCATGGGGGGACAGGGGGACACGAGCAGTACTTC	CASSHGGTGGHEQYF
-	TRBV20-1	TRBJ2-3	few	TGCAGTGCTAGAGATCCCCGGGGAGTGCGCACAGATACGCAGTATTTT	CSARDPRGVRTDTQYF
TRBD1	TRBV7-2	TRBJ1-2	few	TGTGCCAGCAGCTTATATGGGACAGGGCATAACACCTTC	CASSLYGTGHNTF
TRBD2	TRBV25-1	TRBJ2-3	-	TGTGCCAGCAGTGATATCAGCGGGGGTCTCACAGATACGCAGTATTTT	CASSDISGGLTDTQYF
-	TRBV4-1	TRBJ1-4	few	TGCGCCAGCAGCCAAGTTTCGACGCGGGGGGAAAAACTGTTTTTT	CASSQVSTRGEKLFF
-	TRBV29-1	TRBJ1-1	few	TGCAGCGTTGAAGGTCAGCTAAACACTGAAGCTTTCTTT	CSVEGQLNTEAFF